These 7 T cell receptor beta chains originate from one sample sequenced in a study of T cell responses to AZD1222 COVID-19 vaccine. Some clones are missing from TCRdb's copy, which holds only in-frame ones; the method was immunoSEQ multiplex PCR. The table includes some 94,000 clones, 70% to 90% detected once. The sample in question was peripheral blood, obtained on day 0 of AZD1222 vaccination. The source of these receptors is an adult in good health.

J is TRBJ2-3 and V is TRBV11-2; 9 bases fit TRBD1. V shed 6 bases, J shed 3 bases, and the junction held 10 bases outside the gene matches. Germline lookup yields CDR1 SGHAT and CDR2 FQNNGV. The CDR3 sequence is 16 residues long. CDR3: CASSGWIGQGTDTQYF. CDR3 in DNA: TGTGCCAGCAGTGGGTGGATTGGACAGGGGACAGATACGCAGTATTTT. The full variable domain, rest sourced from reference TRBV11-2 and TRBJ2-3, is EAGVAQSPRYKIIEKRQSVAFWCNPISGHATLYWYQQILGQGPKLLIQFQNNGVVDDSQLPKDRFSAERLKGVDSTLKIQPAKLEDSAVYLCASSGWIGQGTDTQYFGPGTRLTVL.

This chain links TRBV7-8 with TRBJ1-4; D gene unclear. Germline V gene data show CDR1 as SGHVS and CDR2 as FQNEAQ. The ends were cut back, 1 base at V and 7 bases at J, with 10 bases in the middle. The CDR3 has 14 residues. The CDR3 sequence: CASSLVRSFEKLFF. CDR3 DNA sequence: TGTGCCAGCAGCTTAGTTCGGTCTTTTGAAAAACTGTTTTTT. Looking up the rest from reference TRBV7-8 and TRBJ1-4 gives the full variable domain: GAGVSQSPRYKVAKRGQDVALRCDPISGHVSLFWYQQALGQGPEFLTYFQNEAQLDKSGLPSDRFFAERPEGSVSTLKIQRTQQEDSAVYLCASSLVRSFEKLFFGSGTQLSVL.

This chain joins TRBV12-3 or TRBV12-4 and TRBJ2-7; the D is unclear. This CDR3 is built from 12 residues. Trimming took 2 bases from V and 2 from J, leaving 4 bases between them. The CDR3 DNA reads as TGTGCCAGCAGTTTACTGCCCTACGAGCAGTACTTC. It is translated as CASSLLPYEQYF.

The chain joins TRBV4-2 to TRBJ2-2; 7 bases align to TRBD2. Germline assignment: CDR1 LGHNA and CDR2 YNFKEQ. After removal of 3 bases from V and 5 bases from J, the junction contained 3 bases not matched to a gene. The CDR3 covers 14 residues. The CDR3 sequence is CASSQAGATGELFF. The CDR3 DNA reads as TGTGCCAGCAGCCAGGCGGGAGCTACCGGGGAGCTGTTTTTT.

This clone has only a few counts. The gene calls are TRBV6-2 or TRBV6-3 and TRBJ2-3; maybe TRBD2 (5 bases). Trimming removed 2 bases at V and 2 bases at J, with 11 bases between. The CDR3 runs to 15 residues. CDR1 and CDR2 from the germline V gene are MNHEY and SVGEGT. The CDR3 DNA follows: TGTGCCAGCAGTTACCGGGGTTTTTCCACAGATACGCAGTATTTT. Its protein is CASSYRGFSTDTQYF.

The chain employs TRBV9 and TRBJ1-3, with D hard to call. Trimming stripped 2 bases from V and 0 bases from J, with 9 bases between. Germline V gene data show CDR1 as SGDLS and CDR2 as YYNGEE. The CDR3 totals 15 residues. The CDR3 nucleotides are TGTGCCAGCAGCGTTGAACCGCTCTCTGGAAACACCATATATTTT. Amino acids: CASSVEPLSGNTIYF.

This clone has a handful of counts. This chain links TRBV7-3 with TRBJ2-1; 9 positions match TRBD1. Germline lookup yields CDR1 SGHTA and CDR2 FQGTGA. Losses at the gene ends were 3 bases for V and 9 bases for J; bases not matched to a gene: 3. This CDR3 has 13 residues. Here the CDR3 reads CASSLGTGSEQFF. CDR3 sequence (DNA): TGTGCCAGCAGCTTGGGGACAGGGAGTGAGCAGTTCTTC.